This T cell receptor beta chain was sequenced in a study of STAT5B mutations in CD4+ large granular lymphocyte leukemia (dated 2022 in TCRdb). Background on the whole study: Among healthy controls, the CDR3 'QG' motif was associated with a particular HLA allele. The TCRbeta repertoires of CD4+ T-cell large granular lymphocyte leukemia patients were compared with the TCRbeta repertoires of healthy blood donors. Flow cytometry on FACSCanto II or FACSVerse confirmed that purified fractions exceeded 95% purity among lymphocytes.

CDR1 SGHDT and CDR2 YYEEEE were looked up in the germline V gene. V is pruned by 5 bases and J by 9 bases, leaving 22 bases of the junction without a gene match. The CDR3 has 18 amino acids, counting the end cysteine and phenylalanine. The entry retains the CDR3 DNA only, 54 bases that are in frame from base 1. The immunoSEQ assay at survey resolution was used to sequence TCRbeta rearrangements from genomic DNA. Per the authors' processing: In the TCR sequencing data, the smallest productive clonotype frequency that could be detected was 2.59 x 10-5. Analyses included only productive TCRbeta rearrangements, meaning complete and in-frame sequences. Simpson clonality, calculated in the immunoSEQ Analyzer version 3.0, was used as the measure of sample clonality. Clones were categorized by frequency as very rare, small, medium, large (1-20%) or hyperexpanded (>20%). Generation probabilities were estimated with OLGA 1.2.3, V-gene circos plots were made with VDJtools, specificities were searched in VDJdb, and CDR3 motifs were identified with GLIPH. TCRdb mirrors the immuneACCESS table, restricted to in-frame sequences. Some clones are absent from its copies; in checked studies, under half trace to an unresolved V gene, and the reason for the others is unknown. V and J calls and clone size are copied from that table; D and trimming were computed from the DNA. The sample data list about 31,000 clones, and about 89% of these were observed just once. 0.4% to 0.5% of the sample goes to the ten largest clones.

The research as a whole found: TRBV06-family usage was enriched among the top patient clones (8/27) compared with healthy controls (2/35). Main leukemic clonotypes were private to each patient, although 25% to 30% of the main leukemic clonotypes were found at low frequency in the non-leukemic repertoires of other patients. Compared with healthy CD4+ repertoires, CD4-sorted patient repertoires appeared more clonal, and this difference remained even after the putative leukemic clones were removed. The data were not HLA-matched, and the relatively small sample size could explain the higher clonality seen in CD4+ compared with CD8+ T-LGLL.

With regard to this clone: Its antigen has not been determined. Qualities for individual bases were not recorded, and no much larger clone is one base off.

Healthy controls were roughly 40 blood donors whose buffy coats came from the Finnish Red Cross blood service. All TCR-sequenced material derived from peripheral blood: patient blood samples and healthy donor buffy coats. Peripheral blood mononuclear cells were isolated by Ficoll-Hypaque gradient centrifugation. CD4+ cells were magnetically purified from the buffy coats of healthy controls. The Gentra Puregene Cell and Tissue kit was used to extract genomic DNA, and a Qubit 2.0 fluorometer was used to measure the amount of genomic DNA. The V and J segments used are TRBV5-6 and TRBJ2-1, and 8 bases in between align with TRBD2. This TCR came from a human donor in good health. Sequencing was done on a sample of CD4+ T cells from blood buffy coats. For the CDR3, the sequence is CASSRRGLAGSFLAEQFF. The DNA sequence follows: TGTGCCAGCAGTAGGCGAGGACTAGCAGGGAGTTTTTTGGCTGAGCAGTTCTTC.